A single sample is the source of the 14 T cell receptor beta chains below, sequenced in a study of blood T cells in healthy people across ages. A J-beta primer mix and a sample-barcoded 5' primer were used in a second PCR of about 7 to 12 cycles. TCRdb called the 5' RACE reads again in MiXCR, with one record for every CDR3 protein. The repertoire includes 380,000 or so distinct CDR3 sequences, more than 45% of them detected once, and 45% to 55% sits in the top ten. Sequencing was done on a sample of blood. The source is a man aged 60 to 69 in good health.

The rearrangement uses TRBV20-1 and TRBJ2-5; 13 bases match TRBD2. Per the germline V gene, CDR1 is DFQATT and CDR2 is SNEGSKA (reference sequence). The CDR3 covers 15 residues. The trim removed 2 bases at V and 7 bases at J, leaving 7 bases unmatched. In DNA form, the CDR3 reads TGCAGTGCTAGAAGGACTAGCGGGAGAGGGGGGACCCAGTACTTC. Its translation: CSARRTSGRGGTQYF.

This chain uses TRBV11-2 with TRBJ2-4; D is perhaps TRBD1 (6 bases). TRBJ2-7 matches the DNA end more closely, so the J call is doubtful. The CDR3 is made up of 14 amino acids. Germline CDR1 is SGHAT and CDR2 is FQNNGV. This chain's CDR3 is CASSLEGGFYEQYF. CDR3 coding DNA: TGTGCCAGCAGCTTAGAAGGGGGATTCTACGAGCAGTACTTC.

The chain couples TRBV7-2 to TRBJ2-5; TRBD2 agrees at 9 bases. With V trimmed by 6 bases and J by 7 bases, 6 bases remained unmatched. In germline, CDR1 is SGHTA, CDR2 FQGNSA. CDR3 length: 13 amino acids. The CDR3 loop reads CASRRGGVGTQYF. The CDR3 coding sequence is TGTGCCAGCAGGCGCGGGGGGGTCGGGACCCAGTACTTC.

The genes are TRBV20-1 and TRBJ2-3, with 10 bases matching TRBD1. Germline trimming cut 5 bases from V and 5 bases from J; bases unmatched to any gene: 4. The CDR3 sequence is 13 residues long. The germline gives CDR1 DFQATT, CDR2 SNEGSKA (reference sequence). The CDR3 DNA is TGCAGTGCTCGACAGGGGGCTTTAGATACGCAGTATTTT. This encodes CSARQGALDTQYF.

This chain connects TRBV11-2 to TRBJ1-2; D might be TRBD1 (6 bases). The CDR3 totals 11 residues. Trimming cost V 3 bases and J 9 bases, with 8 bases left between them. Germline V gene sequence: CDR1 SGHAT, CDR2 FQNNGV. CDR3 region: CASSFGGSYTF. As DNA, the CDR3 is TGTGCCAGCAGCTTCGGGGGCAGCTACACCTTC.

The CDR3 DNA reads as TGTGCCAGCACGAGCGCCCAAGAGACCCAGTACTTC. Translation gives CASTSAQETQYF. V usage is TRBV28 and J usage is TRBJ2-5; D is ambiguous. The CDR3 consists of 12 residues. Germline V gives CDR1 MDHEN, CDR2 SYDVKM. Trimming left V 7 bases short and J 1 base short, with 7 bases between.

This clonotype was seen more than once but under ten times. As DNA, the CDR3 is TGTGCCAGCAGTCATACTTGGGACACTGAAGCTTTCTTT. Amino acid sequence: CASSHTWDTEAFF. The chain combines TRBV27 with TRBJ1-1, with D hard to call. The V end was cut by 5 bases, the J end by 3 bases, with 10 bases between. The CDR3 totals 13 residues. Germline V lookup: CDR1 MNHEY, CDR2 SMNVEV (reference sequence).

The chain has TRBV20-1 and TRBJ2-3; 8 nucleotides match TRBD2. The CDR3 loop spans 15 amino acids. Germline V gene lookup returns CDR1 DFQATT and CDR2 SNEGSKA (reference sequence). Germline trimming cut 5 bases from V and 0 bases from J; bases unmatched to any gene: 7. The CDR3 here is CSALNPGGSTDTQYF. CDR3 sequence (DNA): TGCAGTGCTCTCAATCCGGGGGGGAGCACAGATACGCAGTATTTT.

V gene TRBV7-8 combines with J gene TRBJ1-2; 7 bases align to TRBD1. The CDR3 consists of 16 residues. The trim removed 2 bases at V and 4 bases at J, leaving 10 bases unmatched. CDR1 is SGHVS, CDR2 FQNEAQ, per germline. The CDR3, as DNA: TGTGCCAGCAGCTTACGAGAAGGGGGCGCAACCTATGGCTACACCTTC. Translating gives CASSLREGGATYGYTF.

V is TRBV10-3 and J is TRBJ2-1; TRBD1 matches 7 bases. The CDR3 totals 13 residues. The V gene's germline CDR1 is ENHRY and CDR2 SYGVKD. Germline trimming cut 6 bases from V and 8 bases from J; bases unmatched to any gene: 7. The CDR3 bases are TGTGCCATCAGGGGCCCCGACAGGGATGAGCAGTTCTTC. Protein: CAIRGPDRDEQFF.

The rearrangement joins TRBV12-3 or TRBV12-4 to TRBJ2-4; 11 nucleotides align to TRBD2. After removal of 5 bases from V and 4 bases from J, the junction contained 7 bases not matched to a gene. The CDR3 contains 16 residues. The CDR3 protein is CASSPPGLAVKNIQYF. The CDR3 nucleotides are TGTGCCAGCAGTCCGCCGGGACTAGCGGTGAAAAACATTCAGTACTTC.

This sequence joins TRBV7-8 and TRBJ2-7; TRBD2 matches 12 bases. Germline CDR1 SGHVS, CDR2 FQNEAQ. With 5 bases clipped from V and 5 bases from J, the junction kept 13 bases outside the gene matches. The CDR3 consists of 17 residues. The CDR3: CASSPRTTSGSVHEQYF. CDR3 in DNA: TGTGCCAGCAGCCCCAGAACGACTAGCGGGAGCGTACACGAGCAGTACTTC. Drawing the rest from reference TRBV7-8 and TRBJ2-7, the complete variable domain is GAGVSQSPRYKVAKRGQDVALRCDPISGHVSLFWYQQALGQGPEFLTYFQNEAQLDKSGLPSDRFFAERPEGSVSTLKIQRTQQEDSAVYLCASSPRTTSGSVHEQYFGPGTRLTVT.

This clonotype appeared many times. The chain couples TRBV28 to TRBJ1-4; D remains ambiguous. Germline assignment: CDR1 MDHEN and CDR2 SYDVKM. Trimming cost V 3 bases and J 8 bases, with 16 bases left between them. This CDR3 is 15 amino acids long. The CDR3 reads CASSFRSRMREKLFF. CDR3 sequence (DNA): TGTGCCAGCAGTTTTCGCAGCAGAATGAGAGAAAAACTGTTTTTT. The complete variable domain, with remaining parts taken from reference TRBV28 and TRBJ1-4, reads DVKVTQSSRYLVKRTGEKVFLECVQDMDHENMFWYRQDPGLGLRLIYFSYDVKMKEKGDIPEGYSVSREKKERFSLILESASTNQTSMYLCASSFRSRMREKLFFGSGTQLSVL.

The chain is built from TRBV20-1 and TRBJ2-5; 10 bases fit TRBD2. The DNA end favors TRBJ2-7, so the J call may be wrong. From germline, CDR1 is DFQATT and CDR2 SNEGSKA (reference sequence). This CDR3 region has 17 residues. CDR3: CSARAGSGSSGSGEQYF. Written as DNA, the CDR3 is TGCAGTGCTAGAGCCGGGTCTGGGTCTAGCGGGAGTGGCGAGCAGTACTTC.